Each of the 7 T cell receptor beta chains below was sequenced from the same sample in a study of spatial heterogeneity in lung cancer. TCRdb itself ran the 5' RACE reads through MiXCR, one entry per CDR3 protein. The sample consists of some 23,000 distinct CDR3 sequences, over 6% of them appearing once. Time point of the sample: sample taken at primary tumor resection. The material was PBMCs, obtained at surgery. Every receptor here comes from a male donor with early-stage non-small cell lung cancer.

This clonotype was seen ten or more times. The chain links TRBV7-8 to TRBJ1-2, with D maybe TRBD1 (5 bases). The germline V gene encodes CDR1 SGHVS and CDR2 FQNEAQ. The length of the CDR3 is 14 residues. The V and J ends lost 5 bases and 9 bases respectively, with 19 bases between them. In DNA, the CDR3 is TGTGCCAGCAGCAGAGGGACGGCGGGCAGGAGCTACACCTTC. Its translation is CASSRGTAGRSYTF. Full variable domain (rest looked up from reference TRBV7-8 and TRBJ1-2): GAGVSQSPRYKVAKRGQDVALRCDPISGHVSLFWYQQALGQGPEFLTYFQNEAQLDKSGLPSDRFFAERPEGSVSTLKIQRTQQEDSAVYLCASSRGTAGRSYTFGSGTRLTVV.

At least ten counts were recorded for this clonotype. The gene calls are TRBV6-1 and TRBJ1-1, with D perhaps matching TRBD1 (6 bases). CDR1 is MNHNS, CDR2 SASEGT, per germline. The CDR3 is 16 amino acids. With 6 bases removed from V and 1 base from J, the gap between germline ends came to 18 bases. CDR3 sequence reads: CASRNLPGQPNTEAFF. The CDR3 bases are TGTGCCAGCAGGAACCTCCCGGGACAACCGAACACTGAAGCTTTCTTT.

The chain is built from TRBV29-1 and TRBJ2-6; no clear D. The length of the CDR3 is 13 residues. Germline V gives CDR1 SQVTM, CDR2 ANQGSEA. V was clipped by 4 bases and J by 1 base, with 5 bases between them. The CDR3 DNA is TGCAGCGTTGCTGGATCTGGGGCCAACGTCCTGACTTTC. As protein: CSVAGSGANVLTF.

The V call is TRBV9, the J call TRBJ2-2; a possible D gene is TRBD1 (6 bases). The germline V gene has CDR1 SGDLS and CDR2 YYNGEE. The CDR3 runs to 15 residues. V was shortened by 2 bases and J by 4 bases, with 12 bases between the two germline ends. CDR3 DNA sequence: TGTGCCAGCAGCGTTCAGGGGCATGGCACCGGGGAGCTGTTTTTT. As protein: CASSVQGHGTGELFF.

The chain links TRBV20-1 to TRBJ1-5, with 7 bases matching TRBD1. The CDR3 is 13 amino acids. J was trimmed by 9 bases and V by 6 bases; bases with no gene match: 11. The germline CDR1 and CDR2 sequences are DFQATT and SNEGSKA (reference sequence). CDR3 coding DNA: TGCAGTGCCGACATCCAGGGGGGAGGGCCCCAGCATTTT. It yields the protein CSADIQGGGPQHF.

This clonotype turned up a few times. J is TRBJ2-7 and V is TRBV7-9; either TRBD1 or TRBD2 may fit D (5 bases each). Germline V gene lookup returns CDR1 SEHNR and CDR2 FQNEAQ (reference sequence). This CDR3 is 13 amino acids long. V lost 5 bases and J 2 bases, leaving 10 bases between the germline ends. The CDR3 nucleotides are TGTGCCAGCAGCCGGGACGGGACCTACGAGCAGTACTTC. Residues: CASSRDGTYEQYF.

This clonotype was counted at least ten times. V gene TRBV5-1 combines with J gene TRBJ1-6; no reliable D call. The CDR3 length is 13 residues. Trimming stripped 4 bases from V and 8 bases from J, with 10 bases between. Per the germline V gene, CDR1 is SGHRS and CDR2 is YFSETQ. The DNA for the CDR3 is TGCGCCAGCAGCGTCGGACGTGATTCACCCCTCCACTTT. It specifies CASSVGRDSPLHF.